This TCR beta chain was sequenced in a study of tumor-infiltrating lymphocytes in localized non-small cell lung cancer. Turning to the study itself: From each patient, both tumor and uninvolved lung, non-adjacent to tumor, were sampled. Study-wide findings and caveats: Higher tumor T cell infiltration than in uninvolved lung was supported by TCRbeta sequencing. Each assay used a separate piece of the same tissue. No T-cell fraction difference was seen between IM1 and IM2 tumors.

TCRdb's copy holds only in-frame clones and misses some; the assay was immunoSEQ multiplex PCR. The table lists over 9,000 clones, just over 85% of them singletons. CDR1 is SGDLS, CDR2 YYNGEE, per germline. The CDR3 extends over 16 amino acids. Trimming pared 4 bases from V and 1 base from J, leaving 17 bases between. A remark on this clone: The antigen is undetermined.

V gene TRBV9 combines with J gene TRBJ1-1; D not certain. The origin of this receptor is a human donor with non-small cell lung cancer. The sequencing input was uninvolved lung tissue not adjacent to the tumor. CDR3 residues: CASSPLFRARNTEAFF. Here the CDR3 DNA reads TGTGCCAGCAGCCCCCTTTTCCGGGCCCGGAACACTGAAGCTTTCTTT.